The 31 T cell receptor beta chains in this list originate from one sample, sequenced in a study of breast tumors, draining lymph nodes, adjacent tissues. MiXCR, run by TCRdb on the multiplex PCR reads, gives a single entry per CDR3 protein. The sample has about 230,000 distinct CDR3 sequences, 32% seen once. Samples came from axillary lymph nodes draining the breast cancer. Source material: axillary lymph node tissue. These receptor sequences come from a female donor with breast cancer. Some clones in this sample may be carry-over from other donors' samples.

V and J are TRBV20-1 and TRBJ1-1; D remains unclear. Per germline, CDR1 DFQATT and CDR2 SNEGSKA (reference sequence). The CDR3 consists of 11 residues. The V gene lost 0 bases and the J gene lost 8 bases, with 7 bases spanning the gap. The CDR3 reads CSARDPGEAFF. The CDR3 nucleotides read TGCAGTGCTAGAGATCCTGGAGAAGCTTTCTTT.

This chain uses TRBV6-2 or TRBV6-3 with TRBJ2-1, with D unclear. Germline CDR1 MNHEY, CDR2 SVGEGT. V dropped 4 bases and J dropped 9 bases, with 7 bases sitting between them. The CDR3 loop spans 11 amino acids. CDR3 sequence (DNA): TGTGCCAGCAGTTGGATAGGTGAGCAGTTCTTC. Its protein is CASSWIGEQFF.

In the case of this clonotype: Likely a read error: the CDR3 ends without its conserved phenylalanine or tryptophan. Because the CDR3's place on the DNA is in doubt, the DNA is left out and the CDR3 is given as listed by TCRdb. The chain uses TRBV6-2 or TRBV6-3 and TRBJ1-6. From its first to its last residue, the CDR3 has 14 amino acids. Germline V gene lookup returns CDR1 MNHEY and CDR2 SVGEGT. CDR3 loop: CASSLRDLESPLHS.

The sample holds many counts of this clonotype. The chain carries TRBV15 and TRBJ2-7, with 7 bases matching TRBD2. CDR3 length equals 15 residues. Germline lookup yields CDR1 LNHNV and CDR2 YYDKDF (reference sequence). With V trimmed by 3 bases and J by 2 bases, 7 bases remained unmatched. CDR3 region: CATSRGAGPTYEQYF. CDR3 DNA: TGTGCCACCAGCAGGGGAGCGGGGCCAACCTACGAGCAGTACTTC.

Concerning this clonotype itself: An end of the junction differs from the germline gene, which may be a read error. J is TRBJ1-2 and V is TRBV7-9; tentative D call: TRBD1 (5 bases). In germline, CDR1 is SEHNR, CDR2 FQNEAQ (reference sequence). The CDR3 has 15 residues. In nucleotides, the CDR3 is TGCGCCAGCAGCCAGGAGGCAGGGATGGGCTATGGCTACACCTTC. Its translation: CASSQEAGMGYGYTF.

This clonotype came up many times. Sequence at one end of the junction differs from germline and may be a read error. The chain has TRBV20-1 and TRBJ2-1; TRBD1 might be the D (5 bases). The CDR3 extends over 12 amino acids. Per germline, CDR1 DFQATT and CDR2 SNEGSKA (reference sequence). CDR3 residues: CSAQENYNGQFF. The CDR3 bases are TGCAGTGCACAGGAGAACTACAATGGGCAGTTCTTC.

The chain carries TRBV7-6 and TRBJ2-6; 14 bases fit TRBD2. CDR3 length: 17 residues. Looked up from germline, CDR1 is SGHVS and CDR2 is FNYEAQ. The junction had 3 bases not matched to a gene; V was cut back by 4 bases and J by 4 bases. In DNA, the CDR3 is TGTGCCAGCAGCTCGGGACTAGCGGGAGCCGGGGCCAACGTCCTGACTTTC. This codes for CASSSGLAGAGANVLTF.

This clonotype was observed many times. The gene calls are TRBV19 and TRBJ1-5, with a weak D call TRBD1 (5 bases). Deletions cut 9 bases from V and 1 base from J, with 13 bases between. CDR3 length: 14 amino acids. CDR1 is LNHDA and CDR2 is SQIVND in the germline V gene (reference sequence). The CDR3 bases are TGTGCCAGCAGGACACCCCTAAGCAATCAGCCCCAGCATTTT. It codes for CASRTPLSNQPQHF.

The J gene is TRBJ2-1, the V gene TRBV7-9; 10 bases agree with TRBD2. CDR1 is SEHNR and CDR2 is FQNEAQ in the germline V gene (reference sequence). With 4 bases clipped from V and 14 bases from J, the junction kept 5 bases outside the gene matches. This CDR3 has 12 residues. Here the CDR3 DNA reads TGTGCCAGCAGCTCTAGCGGGAGTACGGAGTTCTTC. Protein product: CASSSSGSTEFF.

This clonotype showed up many times. The chain links TRBV9 to TRBJ2-1, with TRBD2 identical over 7 bases. The CDR3 is made up of 15 amino acids. V was clipped by 4 bases and J by 10 bases; unmatched bases: 14. Looked up from germline, CDR1 is SGDLS and CDR2 is YYNGEE. The CDR3 loop is CASSHWREGRREQFF. In DNA, the CDR3 is TGTGCCAGCAGCCACTGGAGGGAGGGCCGTAGAGAGCAGTTCTTC.

A note on this clonotype: The junction departs from the called germline gene at one end, perhaps through a read error. The rearrangement joins TRBV9 to TRBJ2-5; weak D call: TRBD1 (5 bases). Germline-derived CDR1 and CDR2 are SGDLS and YYNGEE. CDR3 length: 15 amino acids. The CDR3 region has the DNA TGTGCCAGCAGCGCCACAAGCAGGGCACAAGGGACCCAGTACTTC. Amino acids: CASSATSRAQGTQYF.

In its sample, this clonotype was seen many times. One base away lies a much larger clone, so this may be a sequencing read error. The rearrangement joins TRBV20-1 to TRBJ1-5; 10 bases align to TRBD1. The V segment lost 1 base and the J segment 6 bases; nucleotides outside the gene matches: 6. The CDR3 totals 15 residues. Germline assignment: CDR1 DFQATT and CDR2 SNEGSKA (reference sequence). For the CDR3, the DNA is TGCAGTGCTAGAGTGGGGACAGGGGAGTCTCAGCCCCAGCATTTT. The encoded protein is CSARVGTGESQPQHF.

This clonotype was detected a few times. A much larger clone lies one base from this, so it may be a read error. CDR3 nucleotide sequence: TGTGCCAGCAGCTTAGCCGGAAACACTCGAAACACCATACATTTT. It specifies CASSLAGNTRNTIHF. The chain carries TRBV7-2 and TRBJ1-3; the D is unclear. Germline V gene sequence: CDR1 SGHTA, CDR2 FQGNSA. The length of the CDR3 is 15 residues.

The V gene is TRBV4-3, the J gene TRBJ1-1; D might be TRBD1 (5 bases). The CDR3 is made up of 16 amino acids. V was pared by 0 bases and J by 8 bases, with 19 bases between. The V gene's germline CDR1 is LGHNA and CDR2 YSLEER. Written as DNA, the CDR3 is TGCGCCAGCAGCCAAGAAGAGGTCGGGTACAGGAGGGAAGCTTTCTTT. Translated, it gives CASSQEEVGYRREAFF.

This clonotype was recorded at least ten times. This chain connects TRBV10-3 to TRBJ2-5; 8 nucleotides match TRBD1. Trimming at V came to 6 bases and at J to 2 bases, leaving 2 bases not matched to a gene. The germline V gene encodes CDR1 ENHRY and CDR2 SYGVKD. The CDR3 totals 13 residues. The CDR3 protein is CAISRTGQETQYF. The CDR3 bases are TGTGCCATCAGCAGGACAGGGCAAGAGACCCAGTACTTC.

This clonotype showed up many times. The J gene is TRBJ1-2, the V gene TRBV6-2 or TRBV6-3; TRBD1 matches at 11 bases. Germline CDR1 MNHEY, CDR2 SVGEGT. The junction had 1 base not matched to a gene; V was cut back by 0 bases and J by 7 bases. The CDR3 contains 14 residues. CDR3 region: CASSYSDRGLGYTF. CDR3 in DNA: TGTGCCAGCAGTTACTCGGACAGGGGGCTTGGCTACACCTTC.

The chain recombines TRBV2 with TRBJ1-2; TRBD1 matches 7 bases. The V gene end was trimmed by 10 bases and the J gene end by 5 bases; junction bases not matched to a gene: 13. Germline values: CDR1 SNHLY, CDR2 FYNNEI. This CDR3 region has 14 residues. CDR3 coding DNA: TGTGCCACCAGACAGGGAATGGTGGGTTATGGCTACACCTTC. Amino acid sequence: CATRQGMVGYGYTF.

This clonotype has ten or more counts. This chain connects TRBV11-3 to TRBJ2-3; the D gene is possibly TRBD1 (6 bases). Per the germline V gene, CDR1 is SGHNT and CDR2 is YENEEA. V was clipped by 5 bases and J by 0 bases, with 15 bases between them. This CDR3 has 16 amino acids. As DNA, the CDR3 is TGTGCCAGCAGCCAAACCGACAGGCTTAGCACAGATACGCAGTATTTT. Amino acids: CASSQTDRLSTDTQYF.

This clonotype was seen repeatedly, ten times or more. The chain uses TRBV30 and TRBJ1-2; perhaps TRBD1 as D (5 bases). This CDR3 comprises 14 residues. Germline V gives CDR1 GTSNPN, CDR2 SVGIG (reference sequence). V lost 0 bases and J lost 0, with 8 bases in between. The CDR3 DNA follows: TGTGCCTGGAGTGTAATGACAGCTAACTATGGCTACACCTTC. Amino acid sequence: CAWSVMTANYGYTF.

This clonotype was seen ten or more times. The rearrangement joins TRBV24-1 to TRBJ1-5; possibly TRBD1 for D (5 bases). The V gene lost 2 bases and the J gene lost 2 bases, with 18 bases spanning the gap. Looked up from germline, CDR1 is KGHDR and CDR2 is SFDVKD. The CDR3 contains 18 residues. Here the CDR3 DNA reads TGTGCCACCAGTGATTCACCGGGAGGGGTTCGGGGCAATCAGCCCCAGCATTTT. It yields the protein CATSDSPGGVRGNQPQHF.

This clonotype was observed at least ten times. The chain links TRBV5-6 to TRBJ1-5; D is unclear. The CDR3 spans 12 residues. CDR1 is SGHDT and CDR2 is YYEEEE in the germline V gene. V was cut by 3 bases and J by 4 bases, with 5 bases left in between. The CDR3 loop reads CASSSLNQPQHF. CDR3 coding DNA: TGTGCCAGCAGCTCACTAAATCAGCCCCAGCATTTT.

CDR3 sequence: CASSQDGDREFGTEAFF. The CDR3 region has the DNA TGTGCCAGCAGCCAAGATGGGGACAGGGAGTTCGGCACTGAAGCTTTCTTT. V and J are TRBV4-2 and TRBJ1-1; 9 bases are shared with TRBD1. The CDR3 is 17 amino acids. V was clipped by 0 bases and J by 4 bases; unmatched bases: 9. Per germline, CDR1 LGHNA and CDR2 YNFKEQ.

Turning to this clonotype: The DNA is omitted, as the CDR3 cannot be located on it reliably, and the CDR3 follows TCRdb's listing. V usage is TRBV10-3 and J usage is TRBJ2-3; the table assigns TRBD2, which was not confirmed against the DNA. Germline assignment: CDR1 ENHRY and CDR2 SYGVKD. Inclusive of both ends, the CDR3 amounts to 15 amino acids. The chain's CDR3 is CAICSASPNTDTQYF.

This clonotype was found many times. The chain recombines TRBV5-4 with TRBJ1-2, with D perhaps TRBD1 (5 bases). The germline CDR1 and CDR2 sequences are SGHNT and YYREEE (reference sequence). Trimming left V 4 bases short and J 6 bases short, with 22 bases between. The CDR3 covers 16 residues. The CDR3 loop is CASSQVAGQGRNGYTF. The CDR3 DNA is TGTGCCAGCAGCCAAGTGGCGGGGCAAGGGAGAAATGGCTACACCTTC.

This clonotype was detected many times. A much larger clone sits a single nucleotide away, making a read error possible. The chain uses TRBV20-1 and TRBJ1-2; a possible D gene is TRBD1 (6 bases). Per germline, CDR1 DFQATT and CDR2 SNEGSKA (reference sequence). The CDR3 covers 15 residues. Trimming stripped 5 bases from V and 4 bases from J, with 20 bases between. The CDR3 protein is CSASTGKNATYGYTF. The CDR3 region has the DNA TGCAGTGCTTCGACAGGAAAGAACGCTACCTATGGCTACACCTTC.

This clonotype was detected many times. This rearrangement joins TRBV6-6 to TRBJ1-6, with TRBD1 as a possible D gene (5 bases). Trimming took 2 bases from V and 9 from J, leaving 11 bases between them. Looked up from germline, CDR1 is MNHNY and CDR2 is SVGAGI (reference sequence). The CDR3 covers 14 residues. The CDR3: CASSYRDPRSPLHF. CDR3 sequence (DNA): TGTGCCAGCAGTTACCGGGACCCCCGTTCACCCCTCCACTTT.

The genes are TRBV6-1 and TRBJ2-3, with TRBD2 identical over 15 bases. The CDR3 runs 18 residues. Germline assignment: CDR1 MNHNS and CDR2 SASEGT. V dropped 7 bases and J dropped 0; count of bases not matched to a gene: 8. In DNA, the CDR3 is TGTGCCAGCATTCTGGGACTAGCGGGAGGCCCTAGCACAGATACGCAGTATTTT. Translating it yields CASILGLAGGPSTDTQYF.

The rearrangement links TRBV6-6 to TRBJ2-1, with 10 bases matching TRBD1. From germline, CDR1 is MNHNY and CDR2 SVGAGI (reference sequence). CDR3 length equals 15 residues. The J segment lost 6 bases and the V segment lost 7 bases, leaving 9 bases of the junction unmatched. The CDR3 is CASTQDRGLSNEQFF. CDR3 sequence (DNA): TGTGCCAGCACCCAAGACAGGGGGCTTAGCAATGAGCAGTTCTTC.

This clonotype was observed many times. Written as DNA, the CDR3 is TGTGCCAGCAGACTAGCAGAATTCACAGATACGCAGTATTTT. Encoded protein: CASRLAEFTDTQYF. This sequence joins TRBV5-8 and TRBJ2-3; tentative D call: TRBD2 (6 bases). This CDR3 region has 14 residues. Germline loops: CDR1 SGHTS, CDR2 YDEGEE. V was trimmed by 5 bases and J by 2 bases, leaving 12 bases between them.

The chain has TRBV15 and TRBJ2-5, with 7 nucleotides matching TRBD2. Germline assignment: CDR1 LNHNV and CDR2 YYDKDF (reference sequence). The CDR3 length is 15 residues. The V segment lost 1 base and the J segment 5 bases; nucleotides outside the gene matches: 7. This CDR3 reads CATSRVPGGGETQYF. The CDR3 bases are TGTGCCACCAGCAGAGTCCCCGGGGGAGGGGAGACCCAGTACTTC.

The table lists this clonotype with many counts. CDR3 coding DNA: TGCGCCAGCAGCCAGCCGGGGAGGACTGGAGGCTACACCTTC. It codes for CASSQPGRTGGYTF. This sequence joins TRBV5-1 and TRBJ1-2; D not certain. Germline CDR1 SGHRS, CDR2 YFSETQ. This CDR3 is built from 14 residues. Trimming left V 4 bases short and J 8 bases short, with 18 bases between.